Below are 4 T cell receptor beta chains sequenced from a single sample in a study of OX40 agonist ivuxolimab in advanced cancers. Here immunoSEQ multiplex PCR was the method, and the copy in TCRdb shows in-frame clones only, minus some. The table records 35,000 to 45,000 clones, roughly four fifths of them present only once. Sequencing was performed on CD4+ or CD8+ T cells sorted from blood, taken in a trial of the OX40 agonist ivuxolimab. The origin of the receptors is an adult with an advanced solid tumor such as melanoma, head and neck, liver or kidney cancer.

This clone turned up a few times. This sequence joins TRBV4-3 and TRBJ1-4; TRBD1 agrees at 8 bases. Trimming took 1 base from V and 0 from J; bases not matched to a gene: 4. Per the germline V gene, CDR1 is LGHNA and CDR2 is YSLEER. This CDR3 is 17 amino acids long. CDR3 sequence: CASSQVRGLATNEKLFF. CDR3 in DNA: TGCGCCAGCAGCCAAGTCAGGGGGCTCGCAACTAATGAAAAACTGTTTTTT.

In this sample, this clone turned up a few times. The rearrangement uses TRBV13 and TRBJ2-5; the D is unclear. Germline V gene lookup returns CDR1 PRHDT and CDR2 FYEKMQ (reference sequence). Trimming shortened V by 0 bases and J by 3 bases, and 5 bases separated the two germline ends. The CDR3 totals 13 residues. The CDR3 bases are TGTGCCAGCAGCTTAGGCAGCGAAGAGACCCAGTACTTC. Translating it yields CASSLGSEETQYF.

This clone turned up a few times. J is TRBJ2-2 and V is TRBV7-2, with TRBD2 as a possible D gene (5 bases). Trimming took off 1 base at V and 4 bases at J, with 7 bases between the two ends. The CDR3 spans 14 residues. Germline lookup yields CDR1 SGHTA and CDR2 FQGNSA. DNA for the CDR3: TGTGCCAGCAGCTTAGTTGGGAGCACCGGGGAGCTGTTTTTT. This encodes CASSLVGSTGELFF.

The chain employs TRBV6-5 and TRBJ2-3; D gene ambiguous. Trimming removed 7 bases at V and 0 bases at J, with 11 bases between. Germline V CDR1 and CDR2: MNHEY, SVGAGI. This CDR3 comprises 14 residues. The CDR3 DNA is TGTGCCAGCACGAAGGAACAAAGCACAGATACGCAGTATTTT. Encoded protein: CASTKEQSTDTQYF.